The 9 T cell receptor beta chains below come from one sample, sequenced in a study of blood T cells in healthy people across ages. A second PCR of roughly 7 to 11 cycles used a sample-barcoded 5' primer and a J-beta primer mix. MiXCR was run by TCRdb on the 5' RACE reads, yielding one entry per CDR3 protein. The profile shows about 640,000 distinct CDR3 sequences, about 30% of them singletons. Sequencing was done on a sample of blood. The receptors come from an elderly woman in good health.

As concerns this clonotype: This may be a read error, as it is one base from a much larger clone. The J gene is TRBJ2-7, the V gene TRBV5-1, with a possible D match to TRBD1 (6 bases). The germline V and J ends were trimmed by 4 bases and 7 bases, with 15 bases remaining between them. CDR3 length equals 13 residues. Germline CDR1 SGHRS, CDR2 YFSETQ. In nucleotides, the CDR3 is TGCGCCAGCAGCGGCCAGGGGTTCCATGAGCAGTACTTC. Protein: CASSGQGFHEQYF.

V usage is TRBV5-1 and J usage is TRBJ2-3, with 8 bases that match TRBD2. The CDR3 spans 16 residues. Germline CDR1 reads SGHRS; CDR2 reads YFSETQ. V dropped 0 bases and J dropped 4; count of bases not matched to a gene: 7. The DNA of the CDR3 is TGCGCCAGCAGCTTGGTCCGACTAGCGAGCGCAGATACGCAGTATTTT. Protein: CASSLVRLASADTQYF.

This clonotype was recorded many times. The chain links TRBV10-2 to TRBJ2-1, with 8 bases lining up with TRBD2. CDR1 and CDR2 (germline): WSHSY, SAAADI. The length of the CDR3 is 16 residues. V shed 0 bases, J shed 6 bases, and the junction held 7 bases outside the gene matches. In nucleotides, the CDR3 is TGCGCCAGCAGTGAGTCTGGGCGGGGGGCCTCCAATGAGCAGTTCTTC. Its protein product is CASSESGRGASNEQFF.

At least ten counts were recorded for this clonotype. This chain connects TRBV20-1 to TRBJ2-3, with D perhaps matching TRBD2 (5 bases). This CDR3 has 12 amino acids. Trimming stripped 5 bases from V and 5 bases from J, with 11 bases between. Germline loops: CDR1 DFQATT, CDR2 SNEGSKA (reference sequence). CDR3 DNA: TGCAGTGCTGGGCGGGCGGAAGATACGCAGTATTTT. It codes for CSAGRAEDTQYF.

This clonotype showed up many times. V and J are TRBV3-1 and TRBJ2-7; D is ambiguous. Germline-derived CDR1 and CDR2 are LGHDT and YNNKEL (reference sequence). The CDR3 covers 13 residues. The V end lost 2 bases, the J end lost 2 bases, and 7 bases lay between the germline ends. The CDR3 loop is CASSQTGTYEQYF. For the CDR3, the DNA is TGTGCCAGCAGCCAAACCGGAACCTACGAGCAGTACTTC.

This clonotype was counted only a few times. The junction departs from the called germline gene at one end, perhaps through a read error. The rearrangement links TRBV7-3 to TRBJ1-2, with a weak D call TRBD1 (6 bases). Germline V CDR1 and CDR2: SGHTA, FQGTGA. The CDR3 spans 13 residues. For the CDR3, the DNA is TGTGCCAGCAGCCCGGACAGTGTCTATGACTACACCTTC. Protein product: CASSPDSVYDYTF.

This clonotype was detected many times. The V and J genes are TRBV20-1 and TRBJ2-7, with 7 bases identical to TRBD2. The CDR3 is 14 amino acids. The J segment lost 0 bases and the V segment lost 4 bases, leaving 6 bases of the junction unmatched. CDR1 is DFQATT and CDR2 is SNEGSKA in the germline V gene (reference sequence). The CDR3 protein is CSAKLGGGSYEQYF. In DNA form, the CDR3 reads TGCAGTGCTAAACTAGGCGGGGGCTCCTACGAGCAGTACTTC.

V gene TRBV7-2 combines with J gene TRBJ2-3, with D perhaps TRBD1 (5 bases). There are 15 residues in the CDR3. CDR1 is SGHTA and CDR2 is FQGNSA in the germline V gene. V dropped 2 bases and J dropped 5 bases, with 14 bases sitting between them. The CDR3 sequence: CASSLQGASKDTQYF. The CDR3 DNA reads as TGTGCCAGCAGCTTACAAGGGGCCTCGAAAGATACGCAGTATTTT.

The V gene is TRBV7-2, the J gene TRBJ2-7, with D perhaps matching TRBD1 (6 bases). V shed 5 bases and J shed 0 bases, with 17 bases lying between them. This CDR3 is 16 amino acids long. Looked up from germline, CDR1 is SGHTA and CDR2 is FQGNSA. CDR3: CASSPPSGALSYEQYF. DNA for the CDR3: TGTGCCAGCAGCCCTCCCTCAGGGGCCCTCTCCTACGAGCAGTACTTC.